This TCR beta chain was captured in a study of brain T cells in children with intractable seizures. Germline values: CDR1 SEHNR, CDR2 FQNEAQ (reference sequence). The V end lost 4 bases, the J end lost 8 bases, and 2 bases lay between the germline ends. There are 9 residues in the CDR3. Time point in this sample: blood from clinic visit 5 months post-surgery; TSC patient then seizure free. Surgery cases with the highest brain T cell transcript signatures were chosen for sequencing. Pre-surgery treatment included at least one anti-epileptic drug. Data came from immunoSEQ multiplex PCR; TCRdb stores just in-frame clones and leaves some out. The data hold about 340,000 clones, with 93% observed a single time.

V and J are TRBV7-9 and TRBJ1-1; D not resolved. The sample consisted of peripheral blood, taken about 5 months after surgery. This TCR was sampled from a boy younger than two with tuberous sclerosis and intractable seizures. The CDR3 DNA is TGTGCCAGCAGCTCGGAAGCTTTCTTT. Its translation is CASSSEAFF.